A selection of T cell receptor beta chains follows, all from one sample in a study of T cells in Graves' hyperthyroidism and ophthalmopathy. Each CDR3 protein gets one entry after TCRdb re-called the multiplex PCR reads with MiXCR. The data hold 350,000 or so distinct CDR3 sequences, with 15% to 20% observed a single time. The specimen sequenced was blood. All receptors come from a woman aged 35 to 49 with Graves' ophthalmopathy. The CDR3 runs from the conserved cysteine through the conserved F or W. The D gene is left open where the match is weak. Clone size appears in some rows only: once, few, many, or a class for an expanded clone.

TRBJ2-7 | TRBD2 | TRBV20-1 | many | TGCAGTGCTAAGACTAGCGGAATCTCCTACGAGCAGTACTTC | CSAKTSGISYEQYF
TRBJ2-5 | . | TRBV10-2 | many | TGCGCCAGCAGTGAGTTTGGGGCCCAAGAGACCCAGTACTTC | CASSEFGAQETQYF
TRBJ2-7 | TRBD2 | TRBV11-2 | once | TGTGCCAGCAGCTCCCCTTTTAAGCCTAGCGGGGTGAACTACGAGCAGTACTTC | CASSSPFKPSGVNYEQYF
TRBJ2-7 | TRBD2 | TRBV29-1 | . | TGCAGCGTTGTGGACGGGGGGACCGACGAGCAGTACTTC | CSVVDGGTDEQYF
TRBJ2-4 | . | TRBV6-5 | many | TGTGCCAGCGCAGGGGACCCTCCACCCAAAAACATTCAGTACTTC | CASAGDPPPKNIQYF
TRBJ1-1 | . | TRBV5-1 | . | TGCGCCAGCAGCTTGGAAGGCGGAGAAGCTTTCTTT | CASSLEGGEAFF
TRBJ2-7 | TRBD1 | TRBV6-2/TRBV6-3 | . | TGTGCCACCGGGGACAGAGCATTCGAGCAGTACTTC | CATGDRAFEQYF
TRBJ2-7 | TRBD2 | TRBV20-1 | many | TGCAGTGCTAGTCTACTAGCGGGAGGGCTACTCTTCCACGAGCAGTACTTC | CSASLLAGGLLFHEQYF
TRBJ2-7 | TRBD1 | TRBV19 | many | TGTGCCAGTACCTTCGAAGGGGGCGGCTCCTACGAGCAGTACTTC | CASTFEGGGSYEQYF
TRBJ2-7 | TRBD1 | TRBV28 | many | TGTGCCAGCAGTCCCAGGTCCGGGACAGGGGGAATGGACTACGAGCAGTACTTC | CASSPRSGTGGMDYEQYF
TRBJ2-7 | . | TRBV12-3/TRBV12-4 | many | TGTGCCAGCAGTTTATCAGGGGCGCAGGAGCAGTACTTC | CASSLSGAQEQYF
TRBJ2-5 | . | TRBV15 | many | TGTGCCACCAGCAGAGGACAAGAGACCCAGTACTTC | CATSRGQETQYF
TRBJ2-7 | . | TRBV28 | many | TGTGCCAGCAGTCTCGGACACTTCTACGAGCAGTACTTC | CASSLGHFYEQYF